This TCR beta chain originates from a study of T cells in Graves' hyperthyroidism and ophthalmopathy. There were TCR beta CDR3 regions amplified from RNA transcripts. The TCR CDR3 first-round RT-PCR relied on the HTBI primer set. TCRdb reprocessed the multiplex PCR reads via MiXCR and lists one record per CDR3 protein. The top ten clones hold about 10% of a sample with 350,000 to 400,000 distinct CDR3 sequences, over 11% of them seen once. The CDR3 has 15 amino acids. Germline V gene data show CDR1 as SGHTA and CDR2 as FQGTGA. Trimming took 4 bases from V and 6 from J, leaving 19 bases between them. Study outcomes and limitations: Blood shared most expanded thyroid clonotypes above 0.001.

A remark on this clonotype: No antigen is known for it.

Sequences were obtained from blood. The chain links TRBV7-3 to TRBJ2-7; the D gene is possibly TRBD2 (5 bases). This receptor was taken from a woman aged 55-70 years with Graves' hyperthyroidism. In DNA, the CDR3 is TGTGCCAGCAGCTCCTCCGGGAATCCGAGGATCGAGCAGTACTTC. The encoded protein is CASSSSGNPRIEQYF.